This TCR beta chain was retrieved from a study of control samples from healthy donors and cancer patients. In regard to this clone: Within the sample, other DNA sequences also encode this same CDR3.

Repertoires were generated with immunoSEQ multiplex PCR, while TCRdb's copy carries only in-frame clones and drops some. The repertoire holds a few hundred thousand clones, with 75% to 95% as singletons. There are 13 residues in the CDR3. V shed 2 bases and J shed 5 bases, with 9 bases lying between them. The germline V gene encodes CDR1 MNHEY and CDR2 SVGEGT. This chain links TRBV6-2 or TRBV6-3 with TRBJ1-1; unclear D gene. Sample: PBMCs. The receptor was derived from a man aged 40-49 years with head and neck cancer. The CDR3 reads CASSYGGRTEAFF. The CDR3 bases are TGTGCCAGCAGTTACGGAGGGAGGACTGAAGCTTTCTTT.